Presented here are 10 T cell receptor beta chains from one specimen sequenced in a study of T cell repertoires in cytomegalovirus infection. For these receptors, no antigen is known. Each CDR3 protein gets one entry after TCRdb re-called the reads with MiXCR. The top ten hold about two fifths of the sample, which has 450,000 to 550,000 distinct CDR3 sequences, 42% seen once. The source was cultured PBMCs, collected from culture after CMV antigen stimulation. The receptors were sampled from a human donor in good health (CMV status not recorded). Some clones in this sample may be carry-over from other donors' samples.

This clonotype was seen more than once but under ten times. The rearrangement uses TRBV7-2 and TRBJ2-2, with 10 bases lining up with TRBD2. V shed 2 bases, J shed 1 base, and the junction held 4 bases outside the gene matches. Looked up from germline, CDR1 is SGHTA and CDR2 is FQGNSA. The CDR3 consists of 17 residues. The DNA for the CDR3 is TGTGCCAGCAGCTTAAGAGCTAGCGGGAGGAACACCGGGGAGCTGTTTTTT. Its translation is CASSLRASGRNTGELFF.

This chain uses TRBV7-6 with TRBJ2-2, with D unresolved. CDR1 is SGHVS and CDR2 is FNYEAQ in the germline V gene. The CDR3 contains 16 residues. V lost 5 bases, J lost 2 bases, and 15 bases lay in between. The CDR3 nucleotides are TGTGCCAGCAGCCGAACCGTGGCGCGTAACACCGGGGAGCTGTTTTTT. Amino acids: CASSRTVARNTGELFF.

The chain uses TRBV7-6 and TRBJ2-1; D might be TRBD1 (6 bases). The CDR3 sequence is 12 residues long. Germline V gene sequence: CDR1 SGHVS, CDR2 FNYEAQ. The germline V and J ends were trimmed by 8 bases and 11 bases, with 16 bases remaining between them. In nucleotides, the CDR3 is TGTGCCAGCTGGGGCCCACAGGGAAAGCAGTTCTTC. Protein sequence: CASWGPQGKQFF.

This sequence joins TRBV7-4 and TRBJ1-5; D is perhaps TRBD1 (5 bases). The CDR3 is 16 amino acids. Trimming left V 6 bases short and J 1 base short, with 16 bases between. Germline loops: CDR1 SGHVT, CDR2 SQSDAQ. As DNA, the CDR3 is TGTGCCAGCAGGGAGGGGATTTGGGGGAGCAATCAGCCCCAGCATTTT. It is translated as CASREGIWGSNQPQHF.

The sample holds a few counts of this clonotype. The chain recombines TRBV6-8 with TRBJ2-3, with no clear D. Germline loops: CDR1 MNHGY, CDR2 SAAAGT. Trimming took 8 bases from V and 0 from J, leaving 6 bases between them. The CDR3 extends over 12 amino acids. The CDR3 DNA reads TGTGCCAGCGTATCTAGCACAGATACGCAGTATTTT. Translating gives CASVSSTDTQYF.

J is TRBJ2-7 and V is TRBV5-4, with a possible D match to TRBD1 (8 bases). V shed 8 bases and J shed 2 bases, with 23 bases lying between them. The CDR3 has 16 amino acids. Germline loops: CDR1 SGHNT, CDR2 YYREEE (reference sequence). The CDR3 coding sequence is TGTGCCAGTACGCCGGGGGGAAGGGACAGGACCTACGAGCAGTACTTC. It specifies CASTPGGRDRTYEQYF.

The chain is built from TRBV11-2 and TRBJ2-3, with 8 nucleotides matching TRBD1. V lost 6 bases, J lost 2 bases, and 25 bases stayed unmatched. Per the germline V gene, CDR1 is SGHAT and CDR2 is FQNNGV. CDR3 length: 21 residues. CDR3 region: CASSKTGVLGWTSVSTDTQYF. The CDR3, as DNA: TGTGCCAGCAGTAAGACAGGGGTCCTTGGCTGGACATCTGTCTCCACAGATACGCAGTATTTT.

The V call is TRBV7-2, the J call TRBJ2-1; 8 nucleotides line up with TRBD2. J was trimmed by 3 bases and V by 5 bases; bases with no gene match: 6. The CDR3 loop spans 15 amino acids. Germline CDR1 SGHTA, CDR2 FQGNSA. In DNA form, the CDR3 reads TGTGCCAGCAGCCCGCGGGAGGCGGTCTACAATGAGCAGTTCTTC. Translated, it gives CASSPREAVYNEQFF.

The chain combines TRBV12-3 or TRBV12-4 with TRBJ1-6; 9 bases are a match to TRBD1. The CDR3 is 15 residues long. With V trimmed by 4 bases and J by 8 bases, 6 bases remained unmatched. Here the CDR3 reads CASSSNTGGHSPLHF. The CDR3 region has the DNA TGTGCCAGCAGTTCCAACACAGGGGGCCATTCACCCCTCCACTTT.

The chain uses TRBV27 and TRBJ1-1; no clear D gene. This CDR3 contains 14 residues. The V end lost 2 bases, the J end lost 1 base, and 8 bases lay between the germline ends. From germline, CDR1 is MNHEY and CDR2 SMNVEV (reference sequence). Written as DNA, the CDR3 is TGTGCCAGCAGTTTAATCGGAGAGAACACTGAAGCTTTCTTT. Its protein is CASSLIGENTEAFF.